This TCR beta chain stems from a study of cytomegalovirus exposure and HLA in healthy donors (dated by TCRdb to 2017 to 2019). Notes on the research overall: The 670 or so repertoires of the first cohort and the 120 or so validation repertoires were produced on the same platform, according to a later analysis. The aim of the study was to test whether cataloging public T cell receptors could identify signatures of past pathogen exposure. High-throughput TCR immunosequencing, statistical association of individual TCRs with disease status, and machine learning were combined to predict cytomegalovirus infection status. Along with the approximately 600-subject first cohort, a separate validation cohort of around 120 different subjects was used.

Donors formed part of the validation cohort, which comprised about 120 subjects and was distinct from the first cohort of 670 or so subjects. Overall study outcomes, separate from this receptor: Subsequent analysis determined that TCRs grouped into clusters in the first cohort also showed a tendency toward co-occurrence across the roughly 120 validation repertoires, and 94% of cluster scores exceeded 0. The authors suggested that the approach could potentially be extended to other disease states and immunological phenotypes. Across donors, most TCR sequences were observed very rarely, whereas some public TCRs were present in many individuals. A later analysis had no HLA typing for the validation cohort, so co-occurrence there was scored across all 120 repertoires. In the study, about 150 TCR beta chains were listed as associated with cytomegalovirus. In vitro tests confirmed that a few of the cytomegalovirus-associated TCR beta chains recognize cytomegalovirus antigens. The classifier was reported to diagnose cytomegalovirus status with high specificity and sensitivity in both the original and validation cohorts.

Relative to germline, V is 3 bases shorter and J is 5 bases shorter, with 14 bases between their ends. Counted from cysteine to phenylalanine, this CDR3 has 14 amino acids. Only the CDR3 region is kept as DNA, spanning 42 bases read in frame from base 1. CDR1 and CDR2 are drawn from the germline V gene (reference sequence): SEHNR, FQNEAQ. The library was obtained by the immunoSEQ multiplex PCR assay. In the source study's methods: A statistical classification framework was developed to diagnose cytomegalovirus status using the catalog of TCR beta chain sequences. TCRdb's version of the immuneACCESS table is confined to in-frame rearrangements and falls short of the full clone set. An unresolved V gene accounts for under half of the shortfall where checked; the remainder is of unknown origin. V and J calls plus clone size are reproduced from that table; the DNA served to infer D and trimming. The sample includes roughly 350,000 clones, with roughly 89% observed a single time. 0.84% of the sample comes from the top ten.

Comments on this clone: Its cognate antigen has yet to be identified. No base quality values were provided; no much bigger clone lies one nucleotide off.

The source of this sequence is a woman aged 18-30 years in good health and CMV-seronegative. Input material: PBMCs. The rearrangement joined TRBV7-9 to TRBJ2-7; 5 matching bases give a weak D call of TRBD1. The CDR3 sequence is CASSFGAGKDEQYF. At the DNA level, the sequence is TGTGCCAGCAGCTTTGGGGCAGGGAAGGACGAGCAGTACTTC.